A single sample gave rise to the 18 T cell receptor beta chains below, sequenced in a study of cytomegalovirus exposure and HLA in healthy donors. Libraries were prepared by immunoSEQ multiplex PCR; TCRdb keeps only in-frame clonotypes and omits some of them. Among 250,000 to 400,000 clones listed, nearly 90% were seen once. The sequenced material came from PBMCs. These receptors all stem from a man in his thirties or forties in good health and CMV-seronegative.

The V call is TRBV7-9, the J call TRBJ2-5, with D possibly matching TRBD2 (7 bases). Trimming pared 7 bases from V and 5 bases from J, leaving 23 bases between. The germline gives CDR1 SEHNR, CDR2 FQNEAQ (reference sequence). The CDR3 is 16 residues long. CDR3 sequence reads: CASTLGGARGGETQYF. The DNA of the CDR3 is TGTGCCAGCACCCTAGGGGGGGCGCGCGGGGGCGAGACCCAGTACTTC.

V gene TRBV7-9 combines with J gene TRBJ2-7; D might be TRBD2 (5 bases). This CDR3 region has 16 residues. The V gene lost 5 bases and the J gene lost 1 base, with 18 bases spanning the gap. The V gene's germline CDR1 is SEHNR and CDR2 FQNEAQ (reference sequence). The CDR3 spells CASSQRMAEGSYEQYF. The CDR3 DNA reads TGTGCCAGCAGCCAGAGGATGGCAGAGGGATCCTACGAGCAGTACTTC.

The V call is TRBV2, the J call TRBJ2-3; 9 bases are a match to TRBD2. The CDR3 consists of 16 residues. Germline lookup yields CDR1 SNHLY and CDR2 FYNNEI. V lost 4 bases to trimming and J lost 3 bases; unmatched junction nucleotides: 8. CDR3 loop: CASSVGLAGLTDTQYF. The DNA of the CDR3 is TGTGCCAGCAGTGTTGGCCTAGCGGGGTTGACAGATACGCAGTATTTT. Complete variable domain (other parts from reference TRBV2 and TRBJ2-3): EPEVTQTPSHQVTQMGQEVILRCVPISNHLYFYWYRQILGQKVEFLVSFYNNEISEKSEIFDDQFSVERPDGSNFTLKIRSTKLEDSAMYFCASSVGLAGLTDTQYFGPGTRLTVL.

The V gene is TRBV11-2, the J gene TRBJ2-2, with 7 bases aligning to TRBD1. J was trimmed by 2 bases and V by 1 base; bases with no gene match: 7. Germline V gene sequence: CDR1 SGHAT, CDR2 FQNNGV. The CDR3 is 17 residues long. DNA for the CDR3: TGTGCCAGCAGCTTAGCACCCGGGACAGTTAACACCGGGGAGCTGTTTTTT. Its protein product is CASSLAPGTVNTGELFF.

The table lists this clone with a few counts. The chain carries TRBV7-9 and TRBJ1-1; D not certain. The V end was cut by 3 bases, the J end by 1 base, with 6 bases between. The CDR3 runs 13 residues. CDR1 SEHNR and CDR2 FQNEAQ come from the germline V gene (reference sequence). CDR3 residues: CASSFGRNTEAFF. Here the CDR3 DNA reads TGTGCCAGCAGCTTTGGTAGGAACACTGAAGCTTTCTTT. Full variable domain (outside the CDR3, taken from reference TRBV7-9 and TRBJ1-1): DTGVSQNPRHKITKRGQNVTFRCDPISEHNRLYWYRQTLGQGPEFLTYFQNEAQLEKSRLLSDRFSAERPKGSFSTLEIQRTEQGDSAMYLCASSFGRNTEAFFGQGTRLTVV.

The gene calls are TRBV7-9 and TRBJ1-2, with a weak D call TRBD1 (6 bases). Trimming stripped 1 base from V and 4 bases from J, with 16 bases between. The V gene's germline CDR1 is SEHNR and CDR2 FQNEAQ (reference sequence). The CDR3 sequence is 16 residues long. CDR3 amino acids: CASSLGGGGTRYGYTF. The DNA of the CDR3 is TGTGCCAGCAGCTTAGGAGGCGGGGGCACCCGCTATGGCTACACCTTC.

This chain links TRBV27 with TRBJ1-1, with D possibly matching TRBD1 (5 bases). The V gene lost 2 bases and the J gene lost 0 bases, with 10 bases spanning the gap. This CDR3 is built from 15 residues. From germline, CDR1 is MNHEY and CDR2 SMNVEV (reference sequence). The CDR3 bases are TGTGCCAGCAGTTTACAGGGCACAATGAACACTGAAGCTTTCTTT. It codes for CASSLQGTMNTEAFF.

The chain recombines TRBV7-8 with TRBJ2-1, with a weak D call TRBD2 (6 bases). The CDR3 has 13 residues. Trimming took off 1 base at V and 8 bases at J, with 9 bases between the two ends. Germline CDR1 reads SGHVS; CDR2 reads FQNEAQ. The CDR3 region has the DNA TGTGCCAGCAGCTTAGAGGAGGGCCATGAGCAGTTCTTC. It encodes CASSLEEGHEQFF.

This clone was counted a single time. V is TRBV6-1 and J is TRBJ1-2, with D possibly being TRBD1 (5 bases). CDR1 is MNHNS, CDR2 SASEGT, per germline. CDR3 size: 15 residues. The V gene lost 1 base and the J gene lost 8 bases, with 17 bases spanning the gap. The CDR3 DNA reads as TGTGCCAGCAGTGAAGGGAAGGGAGCGGGGGAAGGCTACACCTTC. It translates to CASSEGKGAGEGYTF.

The genes are TRBV30 and TRBJ2-1; maybe TRBD2 (6 bases). The CDR3 totals 14 residues. V was pared by 5 bases and J by 0 bases, with 11 bases between. Germline CDR1 is GTSNPN and CDR2 is SVGIG (reference sequence). CDR3 sequence reads: CAWSRGSSYNEQFF. CDR3 bases: TGTGCCTGGTCTCGGGGGTCCTCCTACAATGAGCAGTTCTTC. The full variable domain, completed using reference TRBV30 and TRBJ2-1, is SQTIHQWPATLVQPVGSPLSLECTVEGTSNPNLYWYRQAAGRGLQLLFYSVGIGQISSEVPQNLSASRPQDRQFILSSKKLLLSDSGFYLCAWSRGSSYNEQFFGPGTRLTVL.

The J gene is TRBJ1-3, the V gene TRBV6-1, with 9 positions matching TRBD1. V trimming: 11 bases; J trimming: 4 bases; junction bases outside the gene matches: 12. The germline CDR1 and CDR2 sequences are MNHNS and SASEGT. This CDR3 region has 15 residues. CDR3 in DNA: TGTGCCTGCGTTAGGACAGGGGTCAGCGGAAACACCATATATTTT. Its translation: CACVRTGVSGNTIYF.

V gene TRBV18 combines with J gene TRBJ2-2; 8 bases fit TRBD1. V lost 8 bases and J lost 0; bases outside the gene matches: 5. This CDR3 region has 15 residues. The V gene's germline CDR1 is KGHSH and CDR2 LQKENI. The CDR3, as DNA: TGTGCCAGCCGGGCGGGACAGGCGAACACCGGGGAGCTGTTTTTT. Protein: CASRAGQANTGELFF.

V and J are TRBV6-5 and TRBJ1-6, with 7 bases lining up with TRBD1. After removal of 0 bases from V and 10 bases from J, the junction contained 6 bases not matched to a gene. The CDR3 contains 15 residues. Germline loops: CDR1 MNHEY, CDR2 SVGAGI. The CDR3 loop reads CASSYSNRGGSPLHF. The CDR3 DNA reads as TGTGCCAGCAGTTACTCGAACAGGGGAGGCTCACCCCTCCACTTT.

CDR3 sequence reads: CASSPPTGGANEQFF. The DNA of the CDR3 is TGTGCCAGCAGCCCTCCGACAGGGGGGGCAAATGAGCAGTTCTTC. The chain uses TRBV11-3 and TRBJ2-1, with TRBD1 matching over 9 bases. Germline-derived CDR1 and CDR2 are SGHNT and YENEEA. The CDR3 spans 15 residues. The trim removed 5 bases at V and 7 bases at J, leaving 9 bases unmatched.

The chain employs TRBV19 and TRBJ1-5; a possible D gene is TRBD1 (5 bases). From germline, CDR1 is LNHDA and CDR2 SQIVND (reference sequence). This CDR3 is built from 13 residues. V lost 5 bases, J lost 9 bases, and 14 bases lay in between. CDR3 residues: CASSVRIGGPQHF. The CDR3 nucleotides read TGTGCCAGTAGTGTGAGGATCGGGGGGCCCCAGCATTTT.

The chain is built from TRBV10-1 and TRBJ1-2; 11 nucleotides line up with TRBD1. Trimming cost V 2 bases and J 5 bases; bases outside gene matches: 4. CDR1 and CDR2 (germline): WNHNN, SYGVQD (reference sequence). The CDR3 is made up of 15 amino acids. In DNA form, the CDR3 reads TGCGCCAGCAGTGAGATGGGGGACAGGGGGTATGGCTACACCTTC. It yields the protein CASSEMGDRGYGYTF.

The chain carries TRBV11-2 and TRBJ1-6, with D perhaps matching TRBD1 (5 bases). The ends were cut back, 6 bases at V and 7 bases at J, with 22 bases in the middle. CDR1 and CDR2 from the germline V gene are SGHAT and FQNNGV. This CDR3 spans 17 amino acids. Here the CDR3 DNA reads TGTGCCAGCAGTTCAACCGGGACTCTCCTTTGGAATTCACCCCTCCACTTT. This translates into CASSSTGTLLWNSPLHF.

The chain has TRBV4-1 and TRBJ1-1, with 7 bases fitting TRBD1. J gave up 2 bases and V 2 bases, and 5 bases lay outside the gene matches. This CDR3 contains 15 residues. Germline loops: CDR1 MGHRA, CDR2 YSYEKL. CDR3 in DNA: TGCGCCAGCAGCCAACGGGGACAGTCAAACACTGAAGCTTTCTTT. It translates to CASSQRGQSNTEAFF.